Below, 22 T cell receptor beta chains from the same sample are listed, as sequenced in a study of blood T cell repertoires in COVID-19. Generated by immunoSEQ multiplex PCR, the TCRdb table keeps only in-frame clones and is missing some. The data show approximately 330,000 clones, with around 87% seen just once and 1% held by the top ten. The specimen sequenced was peripheral blood. The receptors shown here come from a woman between 35 and 50 years old with COVID-19, enrolled during active disease.

V is TRBV24-1 and J is TRBJ1-5, with D tentatively TRBD1 (6 bases). Per germline, CDR1 KGHDR and CDR2 SFDVKD. CDR3 length equals 18 residues. Trimming shortened V by 2 bases and J by 6 bases, and 22 bases separated the two germline ends. Here the CDR3 reads CATSDSTRTRARGQPQHF. CDR3 nucleotides: TGTGCCACCAGTGATTCAACCCGTACCAGGGCCAGGGGTCAGCCCCAGCATTTT.

The chain links TRBV24-1 to TRBJ2-1; a weak D match, TRBD2 (6 bases). The V and J ends lost 2 bases and 10 bases respectively, with 17 bases between them. The CDR3 is 15 amino acids. Looked up from germline, CDR1 is KGHDR and CDR2 is SFDVKD. The CDR3 bases are TGTGCCACCAGTGATTCGCGGGACGGAGATGGAGAGCAGTTCTTC. Translating it yields CATSDSRDGDGEQFF.

This sequence joins TRBV30 and TRBJ2-5; D possibly corresponds to TRBD2 (6 bases). Per germline, CDR1 GTSNPN and CDR2 SVGIG (reference sequence). The V gene lost 8 bases and the J gene lost 0 bases, with 13 bases spanning the gap. The CDR3 consists of 13 residues. Here the CDR3 DNA reads TGTGCCCGGTCGGAGGGGAACCAAGAGACCCAGTACTTC. Its translation is CARSEGNQETQYF.

This clone was seen just once. This sequence joins TRBV9 and TRBJ2-2, with 9 bases identical to TRBD1. The V and J ends lost 1 base and 4 bases, in that order; junction bases with no gene match: 5. This CDR3 has 16 residues. The germline CDR1 and CDR2 sequences are SGDLS and YYNGEE. CDR3 sequence reads: CASSVNPGQGTGELFF. In nucleotides, the CDR3 is TGTGCCAGCAGCGTAAATCCGGGACAGGGCACCGGGGAGCTGTTTTTT.

This rearrangement joins TRBV4-1 to TRBJ2-1; TRBD1 agrees at 7 bases. The CDR3 consists of 18 residues. Germline CDR1 is MGHRA and CDR2 is YSYEKL. With 0 bases clipped from V and 2 bases from J, the junction kept 10 bases outside the gene matches. CDR3 DNA sequence: TGCGCCAGCAGCCAAGATCAGGGGGACCCCACCCCCTACAATGAGCAGTTCTTC. It specifies CASSQDQGDPTPYNEQFF.

This clone was detected a few times. This chain uses TRBV27 with TRBJ1-5, with D hard to call. This CDR3 spans 13 amino acids. Germline-derived CDR1 and CDR2 are MNHEY and SMNVEV (reference sequence). V was cut by 2 bases and J by 4 bases, with 6 bases left in between. CDR3 amino acids: CASSLDLNQPQHF. CDR3 nucleotide sequence: TGTGCCAGCAGTTTAGACTTAAATCAGCCCCAGCATTTT.

The chain joins TRBV7-9 to TRBJ2-7; 7 bases line up with TRBD2. The CDR3 contains 15 residues. V was clipped by 7 bases and J by 6 bases; unmatched bases: 15. Germline CDR1 SEHNR, CDR2 FQNEAQ (reference sequence). This CDR3 is CASTGRGDPRGEQYF. In DNA form, the CDR3 reads TGTGCCAGCACGGGACGGGGGGATCCTAGGGGCGAGCAGTACTTC.

In this sample, this clone turned up a few times. The chain recombines TRBV11-2 with TRBJ1-1; TRBD1 might be the D (5 bases). CDR1 is SGHAT, CDR2 FQNNGV, per germline. Trimming removed 1 base from V and 7 bases from J, with 22 bases in between. This CDR3 has 17 residues. The CDR3 DNA reads as TGTGCCAGCAGCTTAGTTCCCCTTAGGGGCGGATCTATTGAAGCTTTCTTT. The encoded protein is CASSLVPLRGGSIEAFF.

This clone was seen once. The J gene is TRBJ2-6, the V gene TRBV19, with 8 nucleotides matching TRBD1. The CDR3 is made up of 15 amino acids. V shed 7 bases, J shed 3 bases, and the junction held 5 bases outside the gene matches. Germline V gives CDR1 LNHDA, CDR2 SQIVND (reference sequence). Written as DNA, the CDR3 is TGTGCCAGTATCCCAGGGGGCGTTGGGGCCAACGTCCTGACTTTC. This translates into CASIPGGVGANVLTF. Based on the CDR3 plus reference TRBV19 and TRBJ2-6, the full variable domain is DGGITQSPKYLFRKEGQNVTLSCEQNLNHDAMYWYRQDPGQGLRLIYYSQIVNDFQKGDIAEGYSVSREKKESFPLTVTSAQKNPTAFYLCASIPGGVGANVLTFGAGSRLTVL.

V and J are TRBV5-1 and TRBJ1-2, with D possibly matching TRBD1 (5 bases). CDR1 is SGHRS, CDR2 YFSETQ, per germline. V shed 6 bases and J shed 2 bases, with 23 bases lying between them. The CDR3 runs 17 residues. CDR3 sequence reads: CASTTGTGTGGNYGYTF. In DNA, the CDR3 is TGCGCCAGCACGACCGGGACCGGGACGGGGGGGAACTATGGCTACACCTTC. Full variable domain (missing parts from reference TRBV5-1 and TRBJ1-2): KAGVTQTPRYLIKTRGQQVTLSCSPISGHRSVSWYQQTPGQGLQFLFEYFSETQRNKGNFPGRFSGRQFSNSRSEMNVSTLELGDSALYLCASTTGTGTGGNYGYTFGSGTRLTVV.

The V and J genes are TRBV5-5 and TRBJ2-1, with TRBD2 as a possible D gene (6 bases). V was cut by 4 bases and J by 0 bases, with 20 bases left in between. The CDR3 sequence is 18 residues long. Germline V lookup: CDR1 SGHKS, CDR2 YYEKEE (reference sequence). CDR3 sequence reads: CASSQQGGAGFSYNEQFF. The CDR3 DNA is TGTGCCAGCAGCCAGCAAGGCGGAGCGGGTTTCTCCTACAATGAGCAGTTCTTC.

The chain uses TRBV27 and TRBJ1-6; D remains ambiguous. From germline, CDR1 is MNHEY and CDR2 SMNVEV (reference sequence). The CDR3 extends over 15 amino acids. Trimming pared 9 bases from V and 6 bases from J, leaving 18 bases between. The DNA of the CDR3 is TGTGCCAGTCGGGAGGTCGTAGGCCCTAATTCACCCCTCCACTTT. It codes for CASREVVGPNSPLHF.

The V and J genes are TRBV5-6 and TRBJ1-5; TRBD1 is a possible D gene (6 bases). Germline CDR1 is SGHDT and CDR2 is YYEEEE. V dropped 0 bases and J dropped 3 bases, with 10 bases sitting between them. The CDR3 contains 15 residues. This CDR3 reads CASSLADRFNQPQHF. CDR3 DNA sequence: TGTGCCAGCAGCTTGGCCGACAGGTTCAATCAGCCCCAGCATTTT.

V usage is TRBV30 and J usage is TRBJ2-6; unclear D gene. Trimming took off 3 bases at V and 13 bases at J, with 22 bases between the two ends. This CDR3 has 15 residues. In germline, CDR1 is GTSNPN, CDR2 SVGIG (reference sequence). The CDR3 protein is CAWSTVAKSLRVLTF. CDR3 DNA: TGTGCCTGGAGCACCGTGGCCAAGTCCCTCAGGGTCCTGACTTTC. The whole variable domain, remainder taken from reference TRBV30 and TRBJ2-6, is SQTIHQWPATLVQPVGSPLSLECTVEGTSNPNLYWYRQAAGRGLQLLFYSVGIGQISSEVPQNLSASRPQDRQFILSSKKLLLSDSGFYLCAWSTVAKSLRVLTFGAGSRLTVL.

The J gene is TRBJ1-2, the V gene TRBV3-1 (or the pseudogene TRBV3-2), with 7 bases that match TRBD1. J lost 7 bases, V lost 1 base, and 18 bases had no gene match. The CDR3 is made up of 18 amino acids. CDR1 is LGHDT, CDR2 YNNKEL, per germline (reference sequence). In DNA, the CDR3 is TGTGCCAGCAGCCAAGCAGGACCCCGGACAGGAGGATTGGGTGGCTACACCTTC. Amino acid sequence: CASSQAGPRTGGLGGYTF.

The chain joins TRBV15 to TRBJ2-3; 12 bases match TRBD2. Germline V gene data show CDR1 as LNHNV and CDR2 as YYDKDF (reference sequence). V dropped 3 bases and J dropped 7; count of bases not matched to a gene: 5. This CDR3 has 15 residues. CDR3: CATSRATSGGNTQYF. CDR3 nucleotide sequence: TGTGCCACCAGCAGGGCTACTAGCGGGGGGAATACGCAGTATTTT.

CDR3 loop: CAWSVGGRGTEAFF. CDR3 sequence (DNA): TGTGCCTGGAGTGTTGGTGGAAGGGGCACTGAAGCTTTCTTT. This chain joins TRBV30 and TRBJ1-1; perhaps TRBD1 as D (5 bases). CDR3 length: 14 amino acids. V was clipped by 0 bases and J by 4 bases, with 12 bases between them. The germline CDR1 and CDR2 sequences are GTSNPN and SVGIG (reference sequence).

V and J are TRBV20-1 and TRBJ2-7; D might be TRBD2 (5 bases). CDR1 is DFQATT, CDR2 SNEGSKA, per germline (reference sequence). The ends were cut back, 3 bases at V and 12 bases at J, with 15 bases in the middle. The CDR3 consists of 11 residues. The chain's CDR3 is CSARASGGMYF. The CDR3 bases are TGCAGTGCTAGGGCCTCAGGAGGAATGTACTTC.

The rearrangement uses TRBV27 and TRBJ1-4, with D possibly TRBD1 on 6 matching bases. The CDR3 has 15 residues. CDR1 is MNHEY and CDR2 is SMNVEV in the germline V gene (reference sequence). V was cut by 5 bases and J by 4 bases, with 14 bases left in between. CDR3 in amino acids: CASSIRTALNEKLFF. CDR3 bases: TGTGCCAGCAGTATCAGGACAGCCCTTAATGAAAAACTGTTTTTT.

V is TRBV7-3 and J is TRBJ2-3; TRBD2 aligns across 7 bases. With 5 bases clipped from V and 6 bases from J, the junction kept 20 bases outside the gene matches. This CDR3 has 18 amino acids. Germline values: CDR1 SGHTA, CDR2 FQGTGA. CDR3 sequence reads: CASSPYAGTNTFSDTQYF. CDR3 coding DNA: TGTGCCAGCAGCCCCTACGCCGGGACTAACACCTTCTCGGATACGCAGTATTTT. The variable domain in full, completed from reference TRBV7-3 and TRBJ2-3, reads GAGVSQTPSNKVTEKGKYVELRCDPISGHTALYWYRQSLGQGPEFLIYFQGTGAADDSGLPNDRFFAVRPEGSVSTLKIQRTERGDSAVYLCASSPYAGTNTFSDTQYFGPGTRLTVL.

The rearrangement joins TRBV6-4 to TRBJ2-1, with 7 bases matching TRBD2. The germline V gene has CDR1 MRHNA and CDR2 SNTAGT. The CDR3 totals 14 residues. The V gene end was trimmed by 7 bases and the J gene end by 4 bases; junction bases not matched to a gene: 7. The CDR3 loop reads CASTVGTTYNEQFF. CDR3 bases: TGTGCCAGCACGGTTGGGACTACGTACAATGAGCAGTTCTTC.

The chain combines TRBV2 with TRBJ2-5, with 8 nucleotides matching TRBD2. CDR3 size: 16 residues. Germline CDR1 and CDR2: SNHLY and FYNNEI. V lost 8 bases, J lost 5 bases, and 16 bases stayed unmatched. In DNA form, the CDR3 reads TGTGCCAGCCCCCCGGGAGGGGGGGAGGGCCTTGAGACCCAGTACTTC. Residues: CASPPGGGEGLETQYF.